The present T cell receptor beta chain was sequenced within a study of chemoradiotherapy in HPV16-positive cancers. Study overall: Candidate HPV-specific clones and shared TCR motifs came from a couple of HPV16-positive patients.

Trimming took off 4 bases at V and 5 bases at J, with 10 bases between the two ends. Per germline, CDR1 LNHDA and CDR2 SQIVND (reference sequence). This CDR3 spans 13 amino acids. Over chemoradiotherapy, repertoires were sampled more than once. This table comes from immunoSEQ multiplex PCR, and its TCRdb copy is limited to in-frame clones, with some not included. Of about 27,000 clones listed, about 94% are singletons. The receptor comes from a human donor with HPV-associated anogenital cancer. Material: blood, obtained from a patient who underwent chemoradiotherapy. V is TRBV19 and J is TRBJ2-3; D not resolved. This CDR3 is CASSTDQIDTQYF. In nucleotides, the CDR3 is TGTGCCAGTAGTACGGATCAAATAGATACGCAGTATTTT.